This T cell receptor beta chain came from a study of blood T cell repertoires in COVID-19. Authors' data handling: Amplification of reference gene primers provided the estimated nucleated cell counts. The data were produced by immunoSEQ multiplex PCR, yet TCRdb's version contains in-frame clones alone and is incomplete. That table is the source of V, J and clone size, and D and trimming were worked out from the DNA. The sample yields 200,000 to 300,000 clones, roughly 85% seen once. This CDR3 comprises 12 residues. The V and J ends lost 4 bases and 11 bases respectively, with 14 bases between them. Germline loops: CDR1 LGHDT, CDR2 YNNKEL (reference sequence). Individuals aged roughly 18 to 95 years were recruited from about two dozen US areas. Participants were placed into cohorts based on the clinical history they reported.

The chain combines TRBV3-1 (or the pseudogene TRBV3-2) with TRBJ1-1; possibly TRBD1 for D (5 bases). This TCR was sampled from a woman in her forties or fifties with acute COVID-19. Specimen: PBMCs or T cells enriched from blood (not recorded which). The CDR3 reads CASSPRTSRAFF. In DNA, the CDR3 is TGTGCCAGCAGCCCCAGGACATCCCGCGCTTTCTTT.